The 18 T cell receptor beta chains listed next were all sequenced from one sample in a study of T cell responses to AZD1222 COVID-19 vaccine. Only in-frame clones appear in the TCRdb table, and some are missing; sequencing was by immunoSEQ multiplex PCR. The table includes 40,000 to 60,000 clones, roughly 84% detected once. The starting material was peripheral blood, obtained on day 0 of MenACWY control vaccination. The origin of the receptors is an adult in good health.

The rearrangement uses TRBV2 and TRBJ2-1; a weak D match, TRBD2 (7 bases). CDR1 SNHLY and CDR2 FYNNEI come from the germline V gene. Trimming cost V 6 bases and J 9 bases, with 18 bases left between them. CDR3 size: 14 residues. CDR3 nucleotides: TGTGCCAGCAGCCAAATGAGGGGGGGAGGTGAGCAGTTCTTC. The encoded protein is CASSQMRGGGEQFF.

The V and J genes are TRBV18 and TRBJ2-1; the D is unclear. The CDR3 runs 15 residues. Germline values: CDR1 KGHSH, CDR2 LQKENI. Between the trimmed V and J ends, which lost 4 bases and 0 bases, there was a span of 10 bases. This CDR3 reads CASSQGRYSYNEQFF. The CDR3 DNA follows: TGTGCCAGCTCACAGGGAAGATACTCCTACAATGAGCAGTTCTTC.

The chain has TRBV5-1 and TRBJ1-2; D is undetermined. Trimming shortened V by 4 bases and J by 0 bases, and 13 bases separated the two germline ends. CDR1 and CDR2 from the germline V gene are SGHRS and YFSETQ. CDR3 length equals 15 residues. CDR3 protein: CASSASGTTNYGYTF. Here the CDR3 DNA reads TGCGCCAGCAGCGCATCAGGTACTACTAACTATGGCTACACCTTC.

The rearrangement joins TRBV19 to TRBJ1-1; D is unresolved. The V gene's germline CDR1 is LNHDA and CDR2 SQIVND (reference sequence). V lost 1 base, J lost 1 base, and 16 bases lay in between. The CDR3 covers 17 residues. The CDR3 sequence is CASSIGGSPGTNTEAFF. CDR3 coding DNA: TGTGCCAGTAGTATAGGCGGCAGCCCCGGCACGAACACTGAAGCTTTCTTT.

The CDR3 loop is CASSQGRGRGYEQYV. The CDR3 DNA is TGCGCCAGCAGCCAAGGCAGGGGGAGGGGTTACGAGCAGTACGTC. V is TRBV4-1 and J is TRBJ2-7; either TRBD1 or TRBD2 may fit D (7 bases each). CDR1 is MGHRA, CDR2 YSYEKL, per germline. The CDR3 has 15 amino acids. V lost 1 base, J lost 4 bases, and 14 bases lay in between.

The chain carries TRBV6-7 and TRBJ1-3, with 7 bases aligning to TRBD1. TRBV6-7 is assigned to the ORF class and has an uncertain function. The CDR3 has 17 residues. With V trimmed by 6 bases and J by 3 bases, 14 bases remained unmatched. Here the CDR3 reads CASSHPRTGRDGNTIYF. In DNA, the CDR3 is TGTGCCAGCAGCCATCCAAGGACAGGAAGAGATGGAAACACCATATATTTT.

This clone was detected only once. This chain joins TRBV2 and TRBJ2-7, with D possibly matching TRBD1 (7 bases). The CDR3 is made up of 13 amino acids. V shed 6 bases and J shed 7 bases, with 16 bases lying between them. Germline loops: CDR1 SNHLY, CDR2 FYNNEI. In nucleotides, the CDR3 is TGTGCCAGCAGCCCGGGACAGCGGGTTGAGCAGTACTTC. This translates into CASSPGQRVEQYF.

The V call is TRBV5-1, the J call TRBJ2-5, with 8 bases fitting TRBD1. Germline V gives CDR1 SGHRS, CDR2 YFSETQ. CDR3 length equals 15 residues. J lost 4 bases, V lost 1 base, and 6 bases had no gene match. DNA of the CDR3: TGCGCCAGCAGCTTGCCTCAGGGGGCGCGAGAGACCCAGTACTTC. Amino acid sequence: CASSLPQGARETQYF.

The rearrangement joins TRBV2 to TRBJ2-1, with 8 bases identical to TRBD2. Germline assignment: CDR1 SNHLY and CDR2 FYNNEI. V shed 6 bases and J 7 bases; nucleotides not matched to a gene: 14. The CDR3 is made up of 16 amino acids. The CDR3 DNA reads as TGTGCCAGCAGACTCTTCCCATCGGGGGGGCCGAATGAGCAGTTCTTC. The encoded protein is CASRLFPSGGPNEQFF.

This clone has only one observation. This sequence joins TRBV5-5 and TRBJ1-1, with TRBD1 matching over 8 bases. CDR1 is SGHKS and CDR2 is YYEKEE in the germline V gene (reference sequence). V trimming: 4 bases; J trimming: 1 base; junction bases outside the gene matches: 3. The CDR3 extends over 14 amino acids. The CDR3 DNA follows: TGTGCCAGCAGCCGCGGACAGGGGAACACTGAAGCTTTCTTT. This sequence encodes CASSRGQGNTEAFF.

The chain carries TRBV3-1 (or the pseudogene TRBV3-2) and TRBJ2-1, with D perhaps TRBD1 or TRBD2 (5 bases each). Looked up from germline, CDR1 is LGHDT and CDR2 is YNNKEL (reference sequence). There are 18 residues in the CDR3. Trimming took off 5 bases at V and 0 bases at J, with 20 bases between the two ends. CDR3 nucleotide sequence: TGTGCCAGCAGCGATGGTATTTTCGGGGCCCGCTCCTACAATGAGCAGTTCTTC. It encodes CASSDGIFGARSYNEQFF.

The V gene is TRBV6-5, the J gene TRBJ1-1; no clear D gene. CDR3 length: 14 residues. Germline V lookup: CDR1 MNHEY, CDR2 SVGAGI. With 4 bases removed from V and 1 base from J, the gap between germline ends came to 10 bases. CDR3 residues: CASSSPRRNTEAFF. CDR3 bases: TGTGCCAGCAGTTCTCCCAGAAGGAACACTGAAGCTTTCTTT.

The CDR3 coding sequence is TGTGCCAGCAGCTTAGTCCCCGGACGCAGCACAGATACGCAGTATTTT. It yields the protein CASSLVPGRSTDTQYF. V gene TRBV11-2 combines with J gene TRBJ2-3; D gene unclear. Germline assignment: CDR1 SGHAT and CDR2 FQNNGV. This CDR3 is built from 16 residues. Trimming cost V 1 base and J 0 bases, with 11 bases left between them.

This chain uses TRBV21-1 with TRBJ2-7; the table's D gene call, TRBD2, was not cross checked with the DNA. TRBV21-1 has pseudogene status. The CDR3 length is 14 residues. The CDR3 bases are TGTGCCAGCACCCAAGCCCACACCGGGGACGAGCAGTACTTC. Its translation: CASTQAHTGDEQYF.

The table lists this clone with a count of one. V and J are TRBV30 and TRBJ1-1; D is uncertain. The CDR3 loop spans 16 amino acids. The ends were cut back, 3 bases at V and 4 bases at J, with 21 bases in the middle. Germline V gene sequence: CDR1 GTSNPN, CDR2 SVGIG (reference sequence). The CDR3 loop is CAWRAKLVLAGTEAFF. CDR3 in DNA: TGTGCCTGGAGAGCTAAATTGGTCTTGGCGGGCACTGAAGCTTTCTTT.

The chain links TRBV6-1 to TRBJ1-4; TRBD1 agrees at 8 bases. V shed 0 bases and J 8 bases; nucleotides not matched to a gene: 8. CDR1 MNHNS and CDR2 SASEGT come from the germline V gene. The CDR3 length is 16 residues. The CDR3 region has the DNA TGTGCCAGCAGTGAAGCGCATCAGGGGGCCTACGAAAAACTGTTTTTT. Translated, it gives CASSEAHQGAYEKLFF.

V and J are TRBV6-6 and TRBJ2-1; unclear D gene. The CDR3 totals 16 residues. With 5 bases removed from V and 0 bases from J, the gap between germline ends came to 14 bases. Germline V gives CDR1 MNHNY, CDR2 SVGAGI (reference sequence). The chain's CDR3 is CASSRSGGSSYNEQFF. The CDR3 DNA sequence: TGTGCCAGCAGTCGCAGTGGCGGTAGCTCCTACAATGAGCAGTTCTTC.

V gene TRBV5-5 combines with J gene TRBJ1-5; D ambiguous. This CDR3 comprises 14 residues. CDR1 SGHKS and CDR2 YYEKEE come from the germline V gene (reference sequence). Trimming stripped 5 bases from V and 4 bases from J, with 13 bases between. The CDR3, as DNA: TGTGCCAGCAGGGGAGAGACTGGGAATCAGCCCCAGCATTTT. Amino acids: CASRGETGNQPQHF. The full variable domain, completed using reference TRBV5-5 and TRBJ1-5, is DAGVTQSPTHLIKTRGQQVTLRCSPISGHKSVSWYQQVLGQGPQFIFQYYEKEERGRGNFPDRFSARQFPNYSSELNVNALLLGDSALYLCASRGETGNQPQHFGDGTRLSIL.